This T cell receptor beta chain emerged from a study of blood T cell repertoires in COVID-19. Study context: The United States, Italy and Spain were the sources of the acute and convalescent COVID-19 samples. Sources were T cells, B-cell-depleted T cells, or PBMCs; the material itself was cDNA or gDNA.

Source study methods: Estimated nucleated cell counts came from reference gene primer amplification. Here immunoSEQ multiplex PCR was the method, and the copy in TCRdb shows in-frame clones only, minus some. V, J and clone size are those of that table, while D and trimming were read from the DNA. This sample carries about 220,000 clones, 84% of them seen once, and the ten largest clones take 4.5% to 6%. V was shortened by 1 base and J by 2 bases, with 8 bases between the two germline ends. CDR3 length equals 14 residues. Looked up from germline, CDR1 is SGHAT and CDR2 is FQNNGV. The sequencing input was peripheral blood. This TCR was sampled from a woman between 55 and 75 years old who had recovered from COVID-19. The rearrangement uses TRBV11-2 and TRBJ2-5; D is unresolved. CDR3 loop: CASSLVSQQETQYF. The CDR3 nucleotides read TGTGCCAGCAGCTTAGTGTCCCAGCAAGAGACCCAGTACTTC.